The clone carrying this T cell receptor beta chain appeared a few times. Germline V lookup: CDR1 ENHRY, CDR2 SYGVKD. Trimming cost V 6 bases and J 5 bases; bases outside gene matches: 5. This CDR3 contains 14 residues. MiXCR, run by TCRdb on the RT-PCR reads, gives a single entry per CDR3 protein. The top ten hold around 3.3% of the sample, which has about 700,000 distinct CDR3 sequences, approximately 14% seen once. Sequenced sample: memory CD4+ T cells from blood. This chain links TRBV10-3 with TRBJ2-7; 12 nucleotides match TRBD1. This sequence was found in a female donor in good health, serving as a healthy control. This CDR3 reads CAISRDRGRDEQYF. CDR3 DNA: TGTGCCATCAGCCGGGACAGGGGGCGCGACGAGCAGTACTTC.